This TCR beta chain was found in a study of blood T cells in healthy people across ages. Combining a sample-barcoded 5' primer with a J-beta primer mix, a second PCR ran for about 7 to 11 cycles. In TCRdb, the 5' RACE reads were re-called with MiXCR into one record per CDR3 protein. The table shows around 800,000 distinct CDR3 sequences, with 35% to 50% occurring only once. The CDR3 consists of 14 residues. Germline V CDR1 and CDR2: MGHDK, SYGVNS. Turning to this clonotype: The junction departs from the called germline gene at one end, perhaps through a read error.

The sample taken for sequencing was blood. The source of this sequence is an elderly man in good health. The chain combines TRBV25-1 with TRBJ1-4; D is undetermined. DNA of the CDR3: TGTGCCGGCAGTGAATCGGGCCCTAATGAAAAACTGTTTTTT. The encoded protein is CAGSESGPNEKLFF. Combining the CDR3 with reference TRBV25-1 and TRBJ1-4 gives the whole variable domain EADIYQTPRYLVIGTGKKITLECSQTMGHDKMYWYQQDPGMELHLIHYSYGVNSTEKGDLSSESTVSRIRTEHFPLTLESARPSHTSQYLCAGSESGPNEKLFFGSGTQLSVL.